This TCR beta chain was sequenced for a study of tumor-infiltrating lymphocytes in localized non-small cell lung cancer (dated by TCRdb to about 2021). Context from the whole study: Several histologies were represented in the cohort, which also included both smokers and never-smokers as well as patients whose samples were collected after neoadjuvant chemotherapy. From each patient came resected tumor tissue plus uninvolved lung tissue from that same patient, and the uninvolved lung tissue was described as non-adjacent to the tumor. Alongside flow cytometry, multiplex immunofluorescence, RNA-seq, exome sequencing and proteomics, TCR sequencing was applied to the same patients as one of several integrated assays. In total, the ICON cohort was made up of over a hundred surgical patients who had localized non-small cell lung cancer and whose tumors were resected. For 55 patients, immunoSEQ T-cell fraction was compared between paired tumor and uninvolved lung.

Concerning this clone: Its cognate antigen has yet to be identified. Base qualities were left out, and no much larger clone turns up one base away.

ICON enrollment began in 2016, and the last patient was enrolled in the second half of 2018. From a subcohort of some 80 patients, fresh tumor and matched uninvolved tissue were collected for in-depth immune analyses, including TCR sequencing. DNA isolated from bulk tissue, without cell sorting, was used for TCR sequencing. Including cysteine and phenylalanine, the CDR3 has 18 amino acids. Left in the record is the CDR3 DNA by itself, 54 bases read in frame from the first base. V was cut back by 2 bases and J by 7 bases, leaving a gap of 24 bases between them. CDR1 and CDR2, looked up from the germline V gene, are MNHNS and SASEGT. Overall results and qualifications from the work: Assay coverage differed among patients according to how much tissue was available, so only a subset of the cohort had TCR sequencing. No difference in TCR-derived T-cell fraction was observed between the flow cytometry-defined immunotypes IM1 (good prognosis) and IM2 (poor prognosis). Because different assays used different pieces of the same tissue, intratumor heterogeneity could not be separated from technical variation. Recurrence-free survival showed no association with tumor T-cell fraction from TCR sequencing (p = 0.61). Consistent with immunofluorescence CD3 counts, TCRbeta sequencing supported greater T cell infiltration in tumors than in uninvolved lung tissue.

The immunoSEQ assay used for TCR sequencing gave the T-cell fraction in both tumor and uninvolved lung tissue. The original methods were these. For survival analysis, patients were split into high (upper tertile) and low (lower two tertiles) T-cell fraction groups and compared by log-rank test. Paired tumor versus uninvolved lung differences in T-cell fraction were tested with a signed-rank test. Held by TCRdb, this immuneACCESS table contains in-frame sequences only and omits some clones. Under half of the omission traces to an unresolved V gene where checked; the cause of the rest is unknown. The DNA was the basis for D and trimming; V, J and clone size are from that table. This sample gives roughly 20,000 clones in total; approximately 80% of them show up just once. The top ten clones comprise about 3% of the sample.

This clonotype originated in a human donor with non-small cell lung cancer. The rearranged segments are TRBV6-1 and TRBJ2-1; the D gene is tentatively TRBD1 or TRBD2, each matching 6 bases. What was sequenced was lung tumor tissue. The encoded CDR3 is CASSETVVSGARRNEQFF. At the DNA level, the sequence is TGTGCCAGCAGTGAAACGGTAGTCTCGGGGGCGCGGCGAAATGAGCAGTTCTTC.